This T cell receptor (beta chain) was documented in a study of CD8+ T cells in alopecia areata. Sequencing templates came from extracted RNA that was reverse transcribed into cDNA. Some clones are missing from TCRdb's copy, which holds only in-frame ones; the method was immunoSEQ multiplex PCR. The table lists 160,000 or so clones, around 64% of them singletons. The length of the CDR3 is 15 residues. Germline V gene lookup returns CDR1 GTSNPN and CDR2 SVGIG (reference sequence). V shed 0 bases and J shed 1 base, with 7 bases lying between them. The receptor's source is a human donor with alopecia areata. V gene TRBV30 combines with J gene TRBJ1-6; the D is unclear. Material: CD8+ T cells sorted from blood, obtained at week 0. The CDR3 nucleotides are TGTGCCTGGAGTGTTCCCAGATCCTATAATTCACCCCTCCACTTT. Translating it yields CAWSVPRSYNSPLHF.